A selection of T cell receptor beta chains follows, all from one sample in a study of shared clonotypes between healthy human individuals. Clones were read by immunoSEQ multiplex PCR, and TCRdb kept only the in-frame ones, dropping some. The table shows 500,000 to 700,000 clones, with approximately 96% occurring only once. The specimen sequenced was naive CD8+ T cells sorted from blood. These receptor sequences come from a woman in her 30s in good health. Both conserved end residues are part of each CDR3. The D gene is left open where the match is weak. Clone sizes are given selectively: once, few, many, or a class where the clone is expanded.

j_gene: TRBJ2-2; abundance: -; v_gene: TRBV7-6; d_gene: TRBD2; CDR3aa: CASSAGLAGVTGELFF; CDR3nt: TGTGCCAGCAGCGCTGGACTAGCGGGAGTCACCGGGGAGCTGTTTTTT
j_gene: TRBJ2-7; abundance: -; v_gene: TRBV7-8; d_gene: -; CDR3aa: CASSLEGPGLGSYEQYF; CDR3nt: TGTGCCAGCAGCTTGGAGGGACCAGGGTTGGGCTCCTACGAGCAGTACTTC
j_gene: TRBJ2-7; abundance: -; v_gene: TRBV5-1; d_gene: -; CDR3aa: CASSWDGSSSYEQYF; CDR3nt: TGCGCCAGCAGCTGGGACGGCAGCAGCAGCTACGAGCAGTACTTC
j_gene: TRBJ2-7; abundance: -; v_gene: TRBV29-1; d_gene: TRBD1; CDR3aa: CSVEAGTGDYEQYF; CDR3nt: TGCAGCGTTGAGGCCGGGACAGGGGATTACGAGCAGTACTTC
j_gene: TRBJ2-7; abundance: -; v_gene: TRBV7-9; d_gene: TRBD1; CDR3aa: CASSLGDSYEQYF; CDR3nt: TGTGCCAGCAGCTTAGGGGACAGCTACGAGCAGTACTTC
j_gene: TRBJ2-1; abundance: -; v_gene: TRBV7-9; d_gene: TRBD2; CDR3aa: CASSLSSGVYNEQFF; CDR3nt: TGTGCCAGCAGCTTATCTAGCGGGGTATACAATGAGCAGTTCTTC
j_gene: TRBJ2-2; abundance: -; v_gene: TRBV10-2; d_gene: TRBD2; CDR3aa: CATLGLAGVGTGELFF; CDR3nt: TGCGCCACCCTCGGACTAGCGGGAGTTGGAACCGGGGAGCTGTTTTTT
j_gene: TRBJ1-2; abundance: -; v_gene: TRBV7-9; d_gene: TRBD1; CDR3aa: CASSTTGLYGYTF; CDR3nt: TGTGCCAGCAGCACGACAGGGCTCTATGGCTACACCTTC
j_gene: TRBJ2-7; abundance: -; v_gene: TRBV19; d_gene: TRBD1; CDR3aa: CASSIVPGQTYEQYF; CDR3nt: TGTGCCAGTAGTATTGTCCCGGGACAGACATACGAGCAGTACTTC
j_gene: TRBJ2-5; abundance: -; v_gene: TRBV5-4; d_gene: -; CDR3aa: CASSLSPSETQYF; CDR3nt: TGTGCCAGCAGCTTATCTCCATCGGAGACCCAGTACTTC
j_gene: TRBJ2-7; abundance: -; v_gene: TRBV28; d_gene: -; CDR3aa: CASSPLTGASYEQYF; CDR3nt: TGTGCCAGCAGTCCGTTGACAGGCGCTTCCTACGAGCAGTACTTC
j_gene: TRBJ2-3; abundance: -; v_gene: TRBV28; d_gene: -; CDR3aa: CASSLGADTQYF; CDR3nt: TGTGCCAGCAGTTTAGGTGCAGATACGCAGTATTTT
j_gene: TRBJ2-7; abundance: -; v_gene: TRBV9; d_gene: -; CDR3aa: CASCFTLTEQYF; CDR3nt: TGTGCCAGCTGCTTTACGCTTACCGAGCAGTACTTC
j_gene: TRBJ1-1; abundance: few; v_gene: TRBV29-1; d_gene: -; CDR3aa: CSVVTPRDAFF; CDR3nt: TGCAGCGTTGTAACACCGAGGGATGCTTTCTTT
j_gene: TRBJ1-1; abundance: -; v_gene: TRBV27; d_gene: -; CDR3aa: CASSPRGMNTEAFF; CDR3nt: TGTGCCAGCAGTCCCAGGGGCATGAACACTGAAGCTTTCTTT
j_gene: TRBJ1-1; abundance: -; v_gene: TRBV27; d_gene: -; CDR3aa: CASSLSVRTEAFF; CDR3nt: TGTGCCAGCAGTTTATCTGTGAGGACTGAAGCTTTCTTT
j_gene: TRBJ2-7; abundance: -; v_gene: TRBV5-1; d_gene: TRBD2; CDR3aa: CASSFYSPERDPYEQYF; CDR3nt: TGCGCCAGCAGCTTCTACTCTCCTGAGCGGGACCCCTACGAGCAGTACTTC
j_gene: TRBJ2-1; abundance: -; v_gene: TRBV13; d_gene: -; CDR3aa: CASSLGLANWEQFF; CDR3nt: TGTGCCAGCAGCTTAGGACTAGCCAATTGGGAGCAGTTCTTC
j_gene: TRBJ2-1; abundance: -; v_gene: TRBV28; d_gene: -; CDR3aa: CASSDSSYNEQFF; CDR3nt: TGTGCCAGCTCGGACAGCTCCTACAATGAGCAGTTCTTC
j_gene: TRBJ2-7; abundance: -; v_gene: TRBV9; d_gene: TRBD2; CDR3aa: CASSVEGLAGGYEQYF; CDR3nt: TGTGCCAGCAGCGTAGAGGGGCTAGCGGGAGGATACGAGCAGTACTTC
j_gene: TRBJ2-7; abundance: -; v_gene: TRBV5-1; d_gene: -; CDR3aa: CASSSGRPYEQYF; CDR3nt: TGCGCCAGCAGTTCAGGAAGGCCCTACGAGCAGTACTTC
j_gene: TRBJ2-7; abundance: once; v_gene: TRBV5-1; d_gene: TRBD2; CDR3aa: CASSLVRTSGNYEQYF; CDR3nt: TGCGCCAGCAGCTTGGTGAGGACTAGCGGGAACTACGAGCAGTACTTC